This TCR beta chain comes out of a study of tissue T cells after allogeneic stem cell transplantation. V was cut by 7 bases and J by 2 bases, with 8 bases left in between. Germline V CDR1 and CDR2: MNHEY, SMNVEV (reference sequence). There are 13 residues in the CDR3. Produced via immunoSEQ multiplex PCR; TCRdb's table is partial and in-frame only. The table has 9,000 to 10,000 clones, roughly 60% seen once. Here the sequenced sample was tissue from the jejunum, taken at autopsy. The chain employs TRBV27 and TRBJ2-2, with a tentative D call TRBD1 (5 bases). The source of this sequence is a woman between 18 and 49 years old with breast cancer. The CDR3 nucleotides are TGTGCCAGCAAGGGGTTAAACACCGGGGAGCTGTTTTTT. This translates into CASKGLNTGELFF.